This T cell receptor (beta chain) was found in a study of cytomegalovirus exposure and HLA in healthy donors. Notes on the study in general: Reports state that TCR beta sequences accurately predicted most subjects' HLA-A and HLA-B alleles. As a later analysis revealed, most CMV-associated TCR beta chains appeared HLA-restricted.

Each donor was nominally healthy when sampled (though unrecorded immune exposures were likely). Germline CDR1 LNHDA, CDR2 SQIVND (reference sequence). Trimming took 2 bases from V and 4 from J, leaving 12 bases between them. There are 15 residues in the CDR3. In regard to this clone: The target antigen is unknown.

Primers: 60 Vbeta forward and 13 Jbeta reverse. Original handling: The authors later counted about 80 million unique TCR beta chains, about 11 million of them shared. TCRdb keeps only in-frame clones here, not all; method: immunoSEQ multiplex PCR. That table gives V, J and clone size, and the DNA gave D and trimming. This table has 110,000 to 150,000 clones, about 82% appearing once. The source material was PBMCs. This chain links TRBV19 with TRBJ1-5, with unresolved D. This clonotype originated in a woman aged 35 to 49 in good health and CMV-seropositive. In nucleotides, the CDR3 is TGTGCCAGTAGTATAATGTTCACAGTTAATCAGCCCCAGCATTTT. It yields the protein CASSIMFTVNQPQHF. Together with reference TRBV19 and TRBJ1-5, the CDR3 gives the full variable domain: DGGITQSPKYLFRKEGQNVTLSCEQNLNHDAMYWYRQDPGQGLRLIYYSQIVNDFQKGDIAEGYSVSREKKESFPLTVTSAQKNPTAFYLCASSIMFTVNQPQHFGDGTRLSIL.